This T cell receptor (beta chain) was sequenced for a study of control samples from healthy donors and cancer patients. CDR3 length: 13 amino acids. The protocol was immunoSEQ multiplex PCR, while the TCRdb copy is restricted to in-frame clones and leaves out a portion. The sample has some 150,000 clones; 95% to 96% are singletons. Sequencing input: blood. The receptor comes from a woman aged 25 to 39 in good health. The chain carries TRBV21-1 and TRBJ1-5; the table's D call TRBD1 went unverified against the DNA. TRBV21-1 is flagged as a pseudogene. The CDR3 coding sequence is TGTGCCAGCAGCGGGACAGGGAATCAGCCCCAGCATTTT. This gives the protein CASSGTGNQPQHF.